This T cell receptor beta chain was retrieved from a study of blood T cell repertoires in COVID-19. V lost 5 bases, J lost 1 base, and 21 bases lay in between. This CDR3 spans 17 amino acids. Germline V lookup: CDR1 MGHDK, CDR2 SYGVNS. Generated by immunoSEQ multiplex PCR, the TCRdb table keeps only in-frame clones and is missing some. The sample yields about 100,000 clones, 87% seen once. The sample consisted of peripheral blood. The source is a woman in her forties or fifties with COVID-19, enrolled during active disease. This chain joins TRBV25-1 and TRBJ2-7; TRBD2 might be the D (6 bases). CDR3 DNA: TGTGCCAGCAGTCCCAGACTCGTCGCGGGGCGTTCCTACGAGCAGTACTTC. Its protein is CASSPRLVAGRSYEQYF.